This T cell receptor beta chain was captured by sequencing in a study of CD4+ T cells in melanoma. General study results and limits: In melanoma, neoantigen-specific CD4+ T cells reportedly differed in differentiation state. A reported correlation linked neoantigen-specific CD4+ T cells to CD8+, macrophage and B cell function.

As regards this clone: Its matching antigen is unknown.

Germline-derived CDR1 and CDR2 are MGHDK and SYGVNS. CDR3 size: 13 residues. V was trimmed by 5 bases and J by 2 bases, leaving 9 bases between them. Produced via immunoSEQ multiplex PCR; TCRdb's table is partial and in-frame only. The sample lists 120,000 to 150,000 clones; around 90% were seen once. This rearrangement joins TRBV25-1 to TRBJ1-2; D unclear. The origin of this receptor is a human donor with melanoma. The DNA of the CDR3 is TGTGCCAGCAGTCAGCAGCCCAACTATGGCTACACCTTC. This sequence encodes CASSQQPNYGYTF.